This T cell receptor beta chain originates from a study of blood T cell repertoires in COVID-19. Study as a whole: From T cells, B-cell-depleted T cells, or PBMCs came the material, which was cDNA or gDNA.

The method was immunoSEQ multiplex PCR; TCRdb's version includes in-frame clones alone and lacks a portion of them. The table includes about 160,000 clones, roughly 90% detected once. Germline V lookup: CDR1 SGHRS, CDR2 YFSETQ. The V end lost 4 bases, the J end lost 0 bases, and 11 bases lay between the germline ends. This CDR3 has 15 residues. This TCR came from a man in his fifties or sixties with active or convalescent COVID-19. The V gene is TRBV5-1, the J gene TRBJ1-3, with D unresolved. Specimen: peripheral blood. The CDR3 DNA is TGCGCCAGCAGCCCCGGACTGGACTCTGGAAACACCATATATTTT. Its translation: CASSPGLDSGNTIYF.